These T cell receptor beta chains were read from a single sample in a study of shared clonotypes between healthy human individuals. TCRdb's copy holds only in-frame clones and misses some; the assay was immunoSEQ multiplex PCR. The data hold around 600,000 clones, with 95% to 98% observed a single time. The sequenced material came from naive CD8+ T cells sorted from blood. These receptors came from a man under 40 in good health. Each CDR3 is given with its conserved first and last residue. D genes are given only for firm matches. Part of the rows lack a size; the others show once, few, many or a class for expanded clones.

TRBJ2-2	.	TRBV13	.	CASTERSPVASLFF	TGTGCCAGCACCGAGAGGTCCCCCGTCGCCTCGCTGTTTTTT
TRBJ1-1	.	TRBV18	TRBD1	CASSQEQGWNTEAFF	TGTGCCAGCTCACAAGAACAGGGGTGGAACACTGAAGCTTTCTTT
TRBJ2-4	once	TRBV5-1	TRBD2	CASSLGTSEDIQYF	TGCGCCAGCAGCTTAGGGACTAGCGAAGACATTCAGTACTTC
TRBJ2-7	once	TRBV19	TRBD2	CASSIRDYYEQYF	TGTGCCAGTAGTATCCGGGACTATTACGAGCAGTACTTC
TRBJ1-5	.	TRBV7-9	.	CASSPPGSNNQPQHF	TGTGCCAGCAGCCCCCCAGGCAGCAACAATCAGCCCCAGCATTTT
TRBJ2-5	.	TRBV7-2	.	CASSPNRREETQYF	TGTGCCAGCAGCCCTAATCGGCGGGAAGAGACCCAGTACTTC
TRBJ1-2	.	TRBV13	.	CASSGADNYGYTF	TGTGCCAGCAGCGGGGCGGATAACTATGGCTACACCTTC
TRBJ2-7	.	TRBV9	.	CASSVKASRDGSYEQYF	TGTGCCAGCAGCGTAAAGGCCAGCCGAGACGGCTCCTACGAGCAGTACTTC
TRBJ2-7	.	TRBV30	.	CAWSSEGDEQYF	TGTGCCTGGAGTTCGGAAGGGGACGAGCAGTACTTC
TRBJ2-6	.	TRBV11-3	.	CASSRGDDSGANVLTF	TGTGCCAGCAGCCGAGGGGACGACTCTGGGGCCAACGTCCTGACTTTC
TRBJ2-5	.	TRBV4-3	TRBD1	CASSQEWRQGMETQYF	TGCGCCAGCAGCCAAGAATGGAGACAGGGAATGGAGACCCAGTACTTC
TRBJ2-1	once	TRBV28	.	CASSLMVGDRTIYEQFF	TGTGCCAGCAGTTTGATGGTCGGGGACCGAACCATCTATGAGCAGTTCTTC
TRBJ2-2	.	TRBV5-4	TRBD1	CASSRTGGWENTGELFF	TGTGCCAGCAGCAGGACAGGGGGCTGGGAGAACACCGGGGAGCTGTTTTTT
TRBJ2-4	.	TRBV28	TRBD1	CASSSGQVAKNIQYF	TGTGCCAGCAGTTCGGGACAGGTAGCCAAAAACATTCAGTACTTC
TRBJ1-1	.	TRBV7-9	.	CASSLDWVRDTEAFF	TGTGCCAGCAGCTTAGATTGGGTCAGAGACACTGAAGCTTTCTTT
TRBJ1-1	.	TRBV7-9	.	CASSKVVGLAFF	TGTGCCAGCAGCAAAGTAGTAGGGCTGGCTTTCTTT
TRBJ2-3	.	TRBV27	.	CASRTRDSPRRDTQYF	TGTGCCAGCAGAACTAGGGACTCCCCACGGAGGGATACGCAGTATTTT
TRBJ2-2	.	TRBV28	TRBD1	CASTTTGPGELFF	TGTGCCAGCACCACGACAGGGCCCGGGGAGCTGTTTTTT
TRBJ2-5	.	TRBV4-3	TRBD2	CASSQWLAGETQYF	TGCGCCAGCAGCCAGTGGCTAGCGGGCGAGACCCAGTACTTC
TRBJ2-7	.	TRBV5-8	TRBD2	CASRRDGSGRWYEQYF	TGTGCCAGCAGGAGGGACGGTAGCGGGAGATGGTACGAGCAGTACTTC
TRBJ2-2	.	TRBV13	TRBD2	CASSYSWTSGENTGELFF	TGTGCCAGCAGCTACTCCTGGACTAGCGGGGAGAACACCGGGGAGCTGTTTTTT
TRBJ2-7	.	TRBV30	.	CAWSVQANYEQYF	TGTGCCTGGAGTGTACAAGCGAACTACGAGCAGTACTTC
TRBJ2-7	.	TRBV6-1	.	CASSVPGLSYEQYF	TGTGCCAGCAGTGTACCGGGACTTTCGTACGAGCAGTACTTC
TRBJ1-2	.	TRBV11-2	TRBD1	CASSLNRQGSDGYTF	TGTGCCAGCAGCTTAAATCGACAGGGATCGGATGGCTACACCTTC
TRBJ2-7	.	TRBV19	TRBD1	CASSWDRETGSYEQYF	TGTGCCAGTAGTTGGGACAGGGAGACGGGCTCCTACGAGCAGTACTTC
TRBJ1-1	.	TRBV6-5	.	CASSYSTGEEAFF	TGTGCCAGCAGTTACTCTACGGGGGAGGAAGCTTTCTTT
TRBJ1-1	.	TRBV29-1	.	CSVTQGNEAFF	TGCAGCGTTACCCAAGGGAACGAAGCTTTCTTT
TRBJ2-2	.	TRBV25-1	.	CATRAVGELFF	TGTGCCACCCGAGCGGTCGGGGAGCTGTTTTTT
TRBJ2-1	.	TRBV9	TRBD2	CASSVSRLAGAHEQFF	TGTGCCAGCAGCGTATCCCGACTAGCGGGAGCCCATGAGCAGTTCTTC
TRBJ2-7	.	TRBV7-2	.	CASSLRGGFTYEQYF	TGTGCCAGCAGCTTACGAGGCGGGTTCACCTACGAGCAGTACTTC
TRBJ2-5	once	TRBV7-8	.	CASSLYQETQYF	TGTGCCAGCAGCTTATACCAAGAGACCCAGTACTTC
TRBJ2-5	.	TRBV11-2	TRBD2	CASSLGSRTSGRDWETQYF	TGTGCCAGCAGCTTAGGGTCCCGGACTAGCGGGAGGGACTGGGAGACCCAGTACTTC
TRBJ2-7	.	TRBV11-2	.	CATTHEGREQYF	TGTGCCACCACTCACGAGGGGCGCGAGCAGTACTTC
TRBJ2-1	once	TRBV4-3	TRBD1	CASSPGTGKSRFYNEQFF	TGCGCCAGCAGCCCCGGGACAGGGAAGAGTAGGTTCTACAATGAGCAGTTCTTC
TRBJ2-3	.	TRBV18	.	CASSPSPSTDTQYF	TGTGCCAGCTCACCATCTCCCAGCACAGATACGCAGTATTTT
TRBJ2-1	.	TRBV6-1	TRBD2	CASSEEVLAPRDEQFF	TGTGCCAGCAGTGAAGAGGTACTAGCGCCCCGGGATGAGCAGTTCTTC
TRBJ2-1	.	TRBV5-1	.	CASSLRDHYNEQFF	TGCGCCAGCAGCCTCCGGGACCACTACAATGAGCAGTTCTTC
TRBJ1-2	.	TRBV10-3	.	CAISGGLANYGYTF	TGTGCCATCAGTGGGGGACTAGCTAACTATGGCTACACCTTC
TRBJ2-1	.	TRBV12-5	TRBD2	CASGLGSAGAFGQDEQFF	TGTGCTAGTGGTTTGGGTAGTGCGGGAGCATTCGGCCAGGATGAGCAGTTCTTC
TRBJ2-7	.	TRBV6-1	TRBD2	CASSELGLLSGRAYEQYF	TGTGCCAGCAGTGAACTGGGGCTCTTAAGCGGGAGGGCCTACGAGCAGTACTTC
TRBJ2-7	.	TRBV7-6	.	CASSLVQGSYEQYF	TGTGCCAGCAGCTTAGTTCAGGGCTCCTACGAGCAGTACTTC
TRBJ1-4	.	TRBV5-1	.	CASSLRRPAEGEKLFF	TGCGCCAGCAGCTTGAGGAGGCCGGCTGAAGGTGAAAAACTGTTTTTT
TRBJ2-7	.	TRBV5-4	.	CASSLGRDNYEQYF	TGTGCCAGCAGCTTGGGTAGGGACAACTACGAGCAGTACTTC
TRBJ2-1	.	TRBV27	TRBD2	CASSLYQREGWDEQFF	TGTGCCAGCAGTTTATACCAGCGGGAGGGCTGGGATGAGCAGTTCTTC
TRBJ1-2	.	TRBV27	.	CASSLRRVWGYTF	TGTGCCAGCAGTTTACGCAGGGTTTGGGGCTACACCTTC
TRBJ2-7	.	TRBV5-1	TRBD2	CASSLGLAGAHEQYF	TGCGCCAGCAGCTTGGGACTAGCGGGAGCCCACGAGCAGTACTTC
TRBJ2-5	.	TRBV6-5	.	CASSYGNQETQYF	TGTGCCAGCAGTTACGGGAACCAAGAGACCCAGTACTTC
TRBJ2-3	.	TRBV9	TRBD2	CASSPTSGSGDTQYF	TGTGCCAGCAGCCCGACTAGCGGGAGTGGAGATACGCAGTATTTT
TRBJ2-7	.	TRBV7-7	TRBD2	CASSLTPSGSMHEQYF	TGTGCCAGCAGTTTAACCCCTAGCGGGAGTATGCACGAGCAGTACTTC
TRBJ2-7	.	TRBV4-1	.	CASSQAPSPYEQYF	TGCGCCAGCAGCCAAGCCCCATCCCCTTACGAGCAGTACTTC
TRBJ2-7	once	TRBV1	.	CTSSPPVATGKGYEQYF	TGCACCAGCAGCCCCCCCGTCGCCACAGGGAAGGGTTACGAGCAGTACTTC
TRBJ2-1	.	TRBV5-4	.	CASSPLGDEQFF	TGTGCCAGCAGCCCCTTGGGGGATGAGCAGTTCTTC
TRBJ2-1	once	TRBV10-3	.	CAISGPLSSYNEQFF	TGTGCCATCAGTGGCCCTCTGAGCTCCTACAATGAGCAGTTCTTC
TRBJ1-1	.	TRBV2	.	CASISEWVTEAFF	TGTGCCAGCATATCCGAGTGGGTCACTGAAGCTTTCTTT
TRBJ2-7	.	TRBV5-6	TRBD1	CASSLARTGFNEQYF	TGTGCCAGCAGCTTGGCCAGGACAGGGTTTAACGAGCAGTACTTC